A selection of T cell receptor beta chains follows, all from one sample in a study of blood T cell repertoires in COVID-19. Libraries were prepared by immunoSEQ multiplex PCR; TCRdb keeps only in-frame clonotypes and omits some of them. The table has 220,000 or so clones, over 80% seen once. The sequencing sample was made of PBMCs or T cells enriched from blood (not recorded which). The receptors were sampled from a woman between 35 and 50 years old who had recovered from COVID-19. CDR3s include the opening cysteine and the closing phenylalanine or tryptophan. D genes are given only for firm matches. Rows may omit the clone size; those that give it use once, few, many or a size class.

CDR3aa	CDR3nt	v_gene	j_gene	d_gene	abundance
CASSPEGQGARAFF	TGTGCCAGCTCACCCGAAGGACAGGGGGCGCGAGCTTTCTTT	TRBV18	TRBJ1-1	TRBD1	NA
CARPGGKNEQFF	TGCGCCAGACCAGGGGGCAAAAATGAGCAGTTCTTC	TRBV10-2	TRBJ2-1	TRBD1	NA
CASSLARSLTDTQYF	TGTGCCAGCAGCTTAGCGCGCTCCCTCACAGATACGCAGTATTTT	TRBV7-9	TRBJ2-3	NA	NA
CASSPNSGRFNTGELFF	TGCGCCAGCAGCCCAAATAGCGGGAGGTTTAACACCGGGGAGCTGTTTTTT	TRBV5-1	TRBJ2-2	TRBD2	NA
CASSHRPLAVLSYEQYF	TGTGCCAGCAGCCATCGACCCCTAGCGGTACTCTCCTACGAGCAGTACTTC	TRBV3-1/TRBV3-2	TRBJ2-7	TRBD2	NA
CASSYSNRFYGYTF	TGTGCCAGCAGTTACTCGAACAGGTTTTACGGCTACACCTTC	TRBV6-5	TRBJ1-2	NA	once
CASSWSRLAATEQFF	TGTGCCAGCAGTTGGTCTCGACTAGCGGCAACGGAGCAGTTCTTC	TRBV28	TRBJ2-1	TRBD2	NA
CASSLSLAETQYF	TGTGCCAGCAGTTTATCACTAGCAGAGACCCAGTACTTC	TRBV12-3/TRBV12-4	TRBJ2-5	NA	few
CASSSGQGSINQPQHF	TGTGCCAGTAGTAGCGGACAAGGATCGATTAATCAGCCCCAGCATTTT	TRBV19	TRBJ1-5	NA	few
CASSSNSANEKLFF	TGCGCCAGCAGCTCAAACAGTGCTAATGAAAAACTGTTTTTT	TRBV5-1	TRBJ1-4	NA	NA